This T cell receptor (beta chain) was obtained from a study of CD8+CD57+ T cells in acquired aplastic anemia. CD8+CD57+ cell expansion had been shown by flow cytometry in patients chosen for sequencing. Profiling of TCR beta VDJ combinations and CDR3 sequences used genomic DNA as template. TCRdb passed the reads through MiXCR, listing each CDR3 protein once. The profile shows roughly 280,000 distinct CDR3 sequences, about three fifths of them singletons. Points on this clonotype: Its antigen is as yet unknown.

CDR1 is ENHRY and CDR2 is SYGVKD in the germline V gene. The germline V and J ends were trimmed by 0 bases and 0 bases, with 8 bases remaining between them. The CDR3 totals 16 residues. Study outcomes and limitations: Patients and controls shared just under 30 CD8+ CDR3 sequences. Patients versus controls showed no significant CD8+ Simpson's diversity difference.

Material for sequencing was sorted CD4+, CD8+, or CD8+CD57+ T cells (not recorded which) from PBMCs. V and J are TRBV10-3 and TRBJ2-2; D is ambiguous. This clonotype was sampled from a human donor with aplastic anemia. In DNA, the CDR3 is TGTGCCATCAGTGAGTCGTCCGGGTCGAACACCGGGGAGCTGTTTTTT. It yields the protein CAISESSGSNTGELFF.